A single sample gave rise to the 23 T cell receptor beta chains below, sequenced in a study of a mutant IDH1 vaccine in newly diagnosed glioma. Time point reported: week 47, end of study. One vaccine dose held 300 ug of mutant IDH1 20-mer peptide and came with topical imiquimod. These TCRs are of unknown antigen specificity. Using immunoSEQ multiplex PCR, the repertoire was profiled, and TCRdb retains in-frame clones only, with some absent. The table lists roughly 86,000 clones, roughly nine tenths of them singletons, with 0.77% in the top ten. The sequencing here drew on PBMCs, taken from a glioma patient whose treatment included an IDH1 peptide vaccine. These TCRs come from a woman aged 45-65 years with glioma.

This clone was seen only once. The J gene is TRBJ2-7, the V gene TRBV4-1; 7 positions match TRBD1. This CDR3 region has 16 residues. Looked up from germline, CDR1 is MGHRA and CDR2 is YSYEKL. Unmatched junction bases numbered 10, after V lost 0 bases and J lost 5 bases. CDR3 in amino acids: CASSQDGQGVYNEQYF. In DNA form, the CDR3 reads TGCGCCAGCAGCCAAGATGGCCAGGGGGTATATAACGAGCAGTACTTC.

V gene TRBV10-1 combines with J gene TRBJ2-2; a possible D gene is TRBD1 (6 bases). The CDR3 covers 13 residues. The germline V and J ends were trimmed by 6 bases and 5 bases, with 10 bases remaining between them. Germline CDR1 reads WNHNN; CDR2 reads SYGVQD (reference sequence). The CDR3 DNA is TGCGCCAGCAGCAGGACAGTTACCGGGGAGCTGTTTTTT. It is translated as CASSRTVTGELFF.

In its sample, this clone was seen once. The chain is built from TRBV28 and TRBJ1-2, with TRBD1 matching over 7 bases. The CDR3 has 16 residues. Trimming removed 5 bases from V and 3 bases from J; junction bases left unmatched: 12. Germline V gene lookup returns CDR1 MDHEN and CDR2 SYDVKM. CDR3 nucleotide sequence: TGTGCCAGCAGTCCCACCGCAGGGGGACCCTACTATGGCTACACCTTC. Amino acid sequence: CASSPTAGGPYYGYTF.

The chain recombines TRBV7-2 with TRBJ2-7; D tentatively reads TRBD1 or TRBD2 (6 bases each). V was trimmed by 5 bases and J by 0 bases, leaving 11 bases between them. This CDR3 is built from 14 residues. CDR1 is SGHTA, CDR2 FQGNSA, per germline. In DNA, the CDR3 is TGTGCCAGCAGCCAGGGGACTGCCTCCTACGAGCAGTACTTC. This sequence encodes CASSQGTASYEQYF.

This chain connects TRBV30 to TRBJ2-1; weak D call: TRBD2 (6 bases). The V end lost 3 bases, the J end lost 7 bases, and 16 bases lay between the germline ends. The CDR3 runs 14 residues. CDR1 GTSNPN and CDR2 SVGIG come from the germline V gene (reference sequence). CDR3 coding DNA: TGTGCCTGGAGATCCGCGGGACCTTGGAATGAGCAGTTCTTC. Encoded protein: CAWRSAGPWNEQFF.

The gene calls are TRBV5-5 and TRBJ2-7; tentatively, D is TRBD1 (5 bases). V lost 0 bases, J lost 4 bases, and 8 bases lay in between. CDR3 length equals 13 residues. CDR1 and CDR2 from the germline V gene are SGHKS and YYEKEE (reference sequence). The CDR3 DNA follows: TGTGCCAGCAGCTTGGCCCCAGGGTACGAGCAGTACTTC. This gives the protein CASSLAPGYEQYF.

The chain links TRBV7-9 to TRBJ2-1, with 14 bases identical to TRBD2. V shed 5 bases, J shed 8 bases, and the junction held 8 bases outside the gene matches. The CDR3 has 16 residues. Germline loops: CDR1 SEHNR, CDR2 FQNEAQ (reference sequence). The CDR3 sequence is CASSPVTSGRADEQFF. The CDR3 nucleotides read TGTGCCAGCAGCCCGGTGACTAGCGGGAGGGCCGATGAGCAGTTCTTC.

The chain recombines TRBV5-8 with TRBJ2-5; D is possibly TRBD1 or TRBD2 (6 bases each). Trimming pared 4 bases from V and 1 base from J, leaving 11 bases between. CDR1 and CDR2 (germline): SGHTS, YDEGEE. The CDR3 has 14 amino acids. The CDR3 is CASSTRDTQETQYF. CDR3 bases: TGTGCCAGCAGCACGCGGGACACCCAAGAGACCCAGTACTTC.

This rearrangement joins TRBV5-6 to TRBJ2-3, with D maybe TRBD1 (6 bases). Germline V CDR1 and CDR2: SGHDT, YYEEEE. The CDR3 consists of 13 residues. The germline V and J ends were trimmed by 5 bases and 4 bases, with 11 bases remaining between them. The CDR3 loop is CASSPPGADTQYF. The CDR3 nucleotides read TGTGCCAGCAGTCCTCCAGGGGCAGATACGCAGTATTTT.

This clone was recorded only once. The chain employs TRBV6-5 and TRBJ1-5; possible D gene TRBD1, 5 bases. CDR1 and CDR2 from the germline V gene are MNHEY and SVGAGI. The CDR3 is made up of 14 amino acids. Trimming shortened V by 6 bases and J by 5 bases, and 14 bases separated the two germline ends. The CDR3 sequence is CASRKGGDYQPQHF. The DNA for the CDR3 is TGTGCCAGCAGAAAAGGTGGGGACTATCAGCCCCAGCATTTT.

The rearrangement uses TRBV5-6 and TRBJ1-2; D is undetermined. This CDR3 has 15 residues. The germline V and J ends were trimmed by 5 bases and 5 bases, with 19 bases remaining between them. Germline values: CDR1 SGHDT, CDR2 YYEEEE. For the CDR3, the DNA is TGTGCCAGCAGTCTCAGGCACAGCGGAATTTATGGCTACACCTTC. Translating it yields CASSLRHSGIYGYTF.

CDR3 nucleotides: TGCAGCGTTGTTCCAGGGAGCTCCTACGAGCAGTACTTC. As protein: CSVVPGSSYEQYF. The chain has TRBV29-1 and TRBJ2-7; D possibly uses TRBD1 or TRBD2 (5 bases each). Germline-derived CDR1 and CDR2 are SQVTM and ANQGSEA. V was shortened by 4 bases and J by 0 bases, with 10 bases between the two germline ends. The length of the CDR3 is 13 residues.

This clone was detected once. This chain joins TRBV29-1 and TRBJ2-5, with a possible D match to TRBD2 (5 bases). Trimming shortened V by 2 bases and J by 1 base, and 8 bases separated the two germline ends. The CDR3 has 13 amino acids. Looked up from germline, CDR1 is SQVTM and CDR2 is ANQGSEA. This chain's CDR3 is CSVEPGSQETQYF. The CDR3 nucleotides read TGCAGCGTTGAACCGGGAAGCCAAGAGACCCAGTACTTC.

Here the CDR3 reads CASKRGTGEQYF. For the CDR3, the DNA is TGTGCCAGCAAGAGGGGGACGGGCGAGCAGTACTTC. The chain uses TRBV2 and TRBJ2-7; maybe TRBD1 (6 bases). The germline gives CDR1 SNHLY, CDR2 FYNNEI. The CDR3 length is 12 residues. Trimming took 7 bases from V and 6 from J, leaving 13 bases between them.

The chain recombines TRBV7-3 with TRBJ2-5, with D possibly called TRBD1 or TRBD2 (5 bases each). The length of the CDR3 is 13 residues. The V end was cut by 4 bases, the J end by 5 bases, with 11 bases between. CDR1 is SGHTA and CDR2 is FQGTGA in the germline V gene. CDR3 nucleotides: TGTGCCAGCAGCTCGGGGCCGGAGGAGACCCAGTACTTC. Protein product: CASSSGPEETQYF.

The V call is TRBV27, the J call TRBJ2-1, with D perhaps TRBD2 (5 bases). The V gene's germline CDR1 is MNHEY and CDR2 SMNVEV (reference sequence). The germline V and J ends were trimmed by 6 bases and 9 bases, with 18 bases remaining between them. This CDR3 comprises 14 residues. Here the CDR3 DNA reads TGTGCCAGCAGGGCGACACTACCCCGGGGTGAGCAGTTCTTC. Translating it yields CASRATLPRGEQFF.

The chain employs TRBV27 and TRBJ1-5, with D unresolved. The CDR3 totals 16 residues. Trimming shortened V by 3 bases and J by 0 bases, and 12 bases separated the two germline ends. Germline V gives CDR1 MNHEY, CDR2 SMNVEV (reference sequence). For the CDR3, the DNA is TGTGCCAGCAGTTTGTCCCCCCAATATAGCAATCAGCCCCAGCATTTT. Its protein is CASSLSPQYSNQPQHF.

This clone was seen only once. This chain connects TRBV19 to TRBJ1-2; 8 nucleotides align to TRBD1. Germline CDR1 reads LNHDA; CDR2 reads SQIVND (reference sequence). The trim removed 2 bases at V and 6 bases at J, leaving 11 bases unmatched. The CDR3 is 16 amino acids. CDR3 DNA: TGTGCCAGTAGTATATTAGAGCGAAGACAGGGGAATGGCTACACCTTC. Translating it yields CASSILERRQGNGYTF.

The genes are TRBV6-5 and TRBJ2-7; D may be TRBD1 or TRBD2 (7 bases each). Trimming shortened V by 6 bases and J by 4 bases, and 16 bases separated the two germline ends. Germline V lookup: CDR1 MNHEY, CDR2 SVGAGI. The CDR3 loop spans 14 amino acids. CDR3 coding DNA: TGTGCCAGCAGCCCCCAGGGGGGGAGTTACGAGCAGTACTTC. It yields the protein CASSPQGGSYEQYF.

V and J are TRBV28 and TRBJ1-2; 7 nucleotides agree with TRBD1. From germline, CDR1 is MDHEN and CDR2 SYDVKM. The CDR3 spans 14 residues. V shed 6 bases and J 7 bases; nucleotides not matched to a gene: 11. CDR3: CASRPTSGGAGYTF. The CDR3 nucleotides read TGTGCCAGCAGACCCACCTCAGGGGGGGCTGGCTACACCTTC.

The chain links TRBV4-1 to TRBJ2-1; D gene unclear. The CDR3 runs 13 residues. Trimming left V 5 bases short and J 6 bases short, with 11 bases between. The germline V gene has CDR1 MGHRA and CDR2 YSYEKL. The CDR3 sequence is CASSRVVGNEQFF. CDR3 bases: TGCGCCAGCAGCAGGGTTGTGGGCAATGAGCAGTTCTTC.

V gene TRBV7-3 combines with J gene TRBJ2-1; TRBD2 aligns across 12 bases. From germline, CDR1 is SGHTA and CDR2 FQGTGA. Trimming took 4 bases from V and 4 from J; bases not matched to a gene: 2. CDR3 length: 15 amino acids. CDR3 amino acids: CASSSGLAGYNEQFF. In DNA, the CDR3 is TGTGCCAGCAGCTCTGGACTAGCGGGGTACAATGAGCAGTTCTTC. The full variable domain, completed using reference TRBV7-3 and TRBJ2-1, is GAGVSQTPSNKVTEKGKYVELRCDPISGHTALYWYRQSLGQGPEFLIYFQGTGAADDSGLPNDRFFAVRPEGSVSTLKIQRTERGDSAVYLCASSSGLAGYNEQFFGPGTRLTVL.

This sequence joins TRBV5-8 and TRBJ2-1; TRBD2 is a possible D gene (5 bases). The CDR3 spans 11 residues. The ends were cut back, 6 bases at V and 9 bases at J, with 10 bases in the middle. Germline V gene data show CDR1 as SGHTS and CDR2 as YDEGEE. CDR3 sequence reads: CASTLAFEQFF. DNA of the CDR3: TGTGCCAGCACCTTAGCGTTTGAGCAGTTCTTC.